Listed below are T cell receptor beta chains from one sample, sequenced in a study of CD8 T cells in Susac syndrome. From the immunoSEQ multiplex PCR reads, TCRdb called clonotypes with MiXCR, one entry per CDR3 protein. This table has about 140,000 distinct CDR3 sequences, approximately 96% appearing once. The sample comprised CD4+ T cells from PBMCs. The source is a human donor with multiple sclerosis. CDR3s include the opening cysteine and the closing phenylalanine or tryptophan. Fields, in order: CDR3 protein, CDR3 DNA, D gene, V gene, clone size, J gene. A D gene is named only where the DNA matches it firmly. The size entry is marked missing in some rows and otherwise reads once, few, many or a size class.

CDR3: CSVDGGLSNNEQFF; DNA: TGCAGCGTTGATGGGGGCCTAAGTAATAATGAGCAGTTCTTC; D: -; V: TRBV29-1; size: -; J: TRBJ2-1
CDR3: CSVARDTYEQYF; DNA: TGCAGCGTTGCCCGGGACACCTACGAGCAGTACTTC; D: -; V: TRBV29-1; size: -; J: TRBJ2-7
CDR3: CASSQKGGAGEKLFF; DNA: TGTGCCAGCAGCCAGAAAGGGGGCGCCGGGGAAAAACTGTTTTTT; D: TRBD1; V: TRBV14; size: -; J: TRBJ1-4
CDR3: CASSGVSYEQYF; DNA: TGTGCCAGCAGCGGGGTCTCCTACGAGCAGTACTTC; D: -; V: TRBV6-6; size: -; J: TRBJ2-7
CDR3: CAWTGGPGQPQHF; DNA: TGTGCCTGGACAGGGGGCCCCGGTCAGCCCCAGCATTTT; D: TRBD1; V: TRBV30; size: -; J: TRBJ1-5
CDR3: CSVRDRGRSEKLFF; DNA: TGCAGCGTACGGGACAGGGGGCGAAGTGAAAAACTGTTTTTT; D: TRBD1; V: TRBV29-1; size: -; J: TRBJ1-4
CDR3: CASSVGGAPTYNEQFF; DNA: TGTGCCAGCAGCGTAGGTGGGGCCCCGACCTACAATGAGCAGTTCTTC; D: -; V: TRBV9; size: -; J: TRBJ2-1
CDR3: CATVLGDGEQFF; DNA: TGTGCCACCGTACTGGGTGACGGTGAGCAGTTCTTC; D: -; V: TRBV7-9; size: -; J: TRBJ2-1
CDR3: CASSSTLDYGYTF; DNA: TGCGCCAGCAGCTCAACTCTAGACTATGGCTACACCTTC; D: -; V: TRBV5-1; size: -; J: TRBJ1-2
CDR3: CASSPGTVYGYTF; DNA: TGTGCCAGCAGTCCCGGGACAGTCTATGGCTACACCTTC; D: TRBD1; V: TRBV12-3/TRBV12-4; size: once; J: TRBJ1-2
CDR3: CSAAGLAGAKYQETQYF; DNA: TGCAGTGCTGCGGGACTAGCGGGGGCCAAGTACCAAGAGACCCAGTACTTC; D: TRBD2; V: TRBV20-1; size: -; J: TRBJ2-5
CDR3: CSARAPTSVNEQFF; DNA: TGCAGTGCTAGAGCCCCCACTTCTGTCAATGAGCAGTTCTTC; D: -; V: TRBV20-1; size: -; J: TRBJ2-1
CDR3: CASSYGDRVGVAFF; DNA: TGTGCCAGCAGTTACGGAGACAGGGTCGGGGTAGCTTTCTTT; D: TRBD1; V: TRBV12-3/TRBV12-4; size: -; J: TRBJ1-1
CDR3: CASSFSDRGHEQYF; DNA: TGTGCCAGCAGTTTTTCGGACAGGGGACACGAGCAGTACTTC; D: TRBD1; V: TRBV28; size: -; J: TRBJ2-7
CDR3: CASSHPGSYEQYF; DNA: TGTGCCAGCAGCCATCCAGGGAGCTACGAGCAGTACTTC; D: -; V: TRBV14; size: -; J: TRBJ2-7
CDR3: CASRGDRGRSPSTDTQYF; DNA: TGTGCCAGCAGGGGGGATCGCGGGAGATCGCCTAGCACAGATACGCAGTATTTT; D: TRBD2; V: TRBV28; size: -; J: TRBJ2-3
CDR3: CSVILTDQGAFF; DNA: TGCAGCGTTATCCTGACAGATCAAGGGGCTTTCTTT; D: -; V: TRBV29-1; size: -; J: TRBJ1-1
CDR3: CAWSEHGSRHYGYTF; DNA: TGTGCCTGGAGTGAACATGGCAGCCGGCACTATGGCTACACCTTC; D: -; V: TRBV30; size: -; J: TRBJ1-2
CDR3: CSGLAGGETQYF; DNA: TGCAGTGGACTAGCGGGGGGGGAGACCCAGTACTTC; D: TRBD2; V: TRBV20-1; size: -; J: TRBJ2-5
CDR3: CASSQDLVEVETQYF; DNA: TGTGCCAGCAGCCAAGATCTGGTGGAGGTGGAGACCCAGTACTTC; D: -; V: TRBV3-1; size: -; J: TRBJ2-5
CDR3: CSARPPRGDGGYTF; DNA: TGCAGTGCTAGACCCCCTCGGGGGGACGGAGGCTACACCTTC; D: -; V: TRBV20-1; size: once; J: TRBJ1-2
CDR3: CASRDSGYSWGYTF; DNA: TGTGCCAGCAGGGACTCAGGTTACTCTTGGGGCTACACCTTC; D: -; V: TRBV12-3/TRBV12-4; size: -; J: TRBJ1-2
CDR3: CASRLGSYEQFF; DNA: TGTGCCAGCCGACTGGGGAGTTATGAGCAGTTCTTC; D: -; V: TRBV2; size: -; J: TRBJ2-1
CDR3: CASAVSGLAKNIQYF; DNA: TGTGCCAGTGCGGTCAGCGGACTAGCCAAAAACATTCAGTACTTC; D: -; V: TRBV28; size: -; J: TRBJ2-4
CDR3: CSALGPNEQFF; DNA: TGCAGCGCCCTGGGGCCCAATGAGCAGTTCTTC; D: -; V: TRBV29-1; size: -; J: TRBJ2-1
CDR3: CASSQVGTESYNEQFF; DNA: TGCGCCAGCAGCCAAGTTGGGACAGAATCCTACAATGAGCAGTTCTTC; D: TRBD1; V: TRBV4-1; size: -; J: TRBJ2-1
CDR3: CASSSRSYTF; DNA: TGTGCCAGCAGCTCTCGCAGCTACACCTTC; D: -; V: TRBV12-3/TRBV12-4; size: -; J: TRBJ1-2
CDR3: CASSSDRVAGNTIYF; DNA: TGTGCCAGCAGCTCGGACAGGGTGGCTGGAAACACCATATATTTT; D: TRBD1; V: TRBV5-4; size: -; J: TRBJ1-3
CDR3: CSARGLADSYNEQFF; DNA: TGCAGTGCTAGAGGCCTAGCGGACTCCTACAATGAGCAGTTCTTC; D: TRBD2; V: TRBV20-1; size: -; J: TRBJ2-1
CDR3: CSARGLAGASSSYNEQFF; DNA: TGCAGTGCTCGAGGACTAGCGGGAGCCTCCTCCTCCTACAATGAGCAGTTCTTC; D: TRBD2; V: TRBV20-1; size: -; J: TRBJ2-1
CDR3: CSAIRDSPRSQETQYF; DNA: TGCAGTGCCATCCGGGACTCCCCCCGATCGCAAGAGACCCAGTACTTC; D: -; V: TRBV20-1; size: once; J: TRBJ2-5
CDR3: CASSGGSGSWTTYEQYF; DNA: TGTGCCAGCAGTGGAGGTAGCGGGAGTTGGACAACCTACGAGCAGTACTTC; D: TRBD2; V: TRBV25-1; size: -; J: TRBJ2-7
CDR3: CASSPMPGTGFNREQYF; DNA: TGTGCCAGCTCACCGATGCCCGGGACAGGGTTTAATCGCGAGCAGTACTTC; D: TRBD1; V: TRBV18; size: -; J: TRBJ2-7
CDR3: CSVRLAGMQFF; DNA: TGCAGCGTCAGACTAGCGGGGATGCAGTTCTTC; D: TRBD2; V: TRBV29-1; size: -; J: TRBJ2-1
CDR3: CASSPRDSGNTIYF; DNA: TGTGCCAGCTCACCAAGGGATAGTGGAAACACCATATATTTT; D: -; V: TRBV18; size: -; J: TRBJ1-3
CDR3: CASSLDRPTDSYEQYF; DNA: TGCGCCAGCAGCTTAGACCGACCGACAGACTCCTACGAGCAGTACTTC; D: -; V: TRBV5-1; size: once; J: TRBJ2-7
CDR3: CAWSVGQDLGETQYF; DNA: TGTGCCTGGAGTGTAGGCCAGGACCTAGGGGAGACCCAGTACTTC; D: -; V: TRBV30; size: -; J: TRBJ2-5
CDR3: CASSPILGQGYEGNQPQHF; DNA: TGCGCCAGCAGCCCGATTCTGGGACAGGGGTATGAGGGCAATCAGCCCCAGCATTTT; D: TRBD1; V: TRBV23-1; size: -; J: TRBJ1-5
CDR3: CSVELELRGQPQHF; DNA: TGCAGCGTTGAACTAGAGCTCAGGGGTCAGCCCCAGCATTTT; D: -; V: TRBV29-1; size: -; J: TRBJ1-5
CDR3: CATSDPRGVGRNQPQHF; DNA: TGTGCCACCAGTGACCCACGAGGAGTCGGGCGCAATCAGCCCCAGCATTTT; D: -; V: TRBV24-1; size: -; J: TRBJ1-5
CDR3: CAISEQNRGTEAFF; DNA: TGTGCCATCAGTGAGCAAAACAGGGGCACTGAAGCTTTCTTT; D: TRBD1; V: TRBV10-3; size: -; J: TRBJ1-1
CDR3: CASSSLISYEQYF; DNA: TGTGCCAGCAGTTCTTTGATCTCCTACGAGCAGTACTTC; D: -; V: TRBV27; size: -; J: TRBJ2-7
CDR3: CASSPTNEKLFF; DNA: TGTGCCAGCAGTCCAACTAATGAAAAACTGTTTTTT; D: -; V: TRBV28; size: -; J: TRBJ1-4